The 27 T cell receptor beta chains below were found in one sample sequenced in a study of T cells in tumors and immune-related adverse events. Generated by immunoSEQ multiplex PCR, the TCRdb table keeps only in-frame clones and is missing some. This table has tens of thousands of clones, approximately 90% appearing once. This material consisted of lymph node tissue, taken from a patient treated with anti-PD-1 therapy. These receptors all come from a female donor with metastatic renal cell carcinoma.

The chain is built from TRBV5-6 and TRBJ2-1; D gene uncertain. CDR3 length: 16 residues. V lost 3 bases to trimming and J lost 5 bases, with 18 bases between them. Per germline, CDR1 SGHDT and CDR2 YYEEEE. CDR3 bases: TGTGCCAGCAGCTATTCTGATCTTACGGTGGACAATGAGCAGTTCTTC. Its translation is CASSYSDLTVDNEQFF.

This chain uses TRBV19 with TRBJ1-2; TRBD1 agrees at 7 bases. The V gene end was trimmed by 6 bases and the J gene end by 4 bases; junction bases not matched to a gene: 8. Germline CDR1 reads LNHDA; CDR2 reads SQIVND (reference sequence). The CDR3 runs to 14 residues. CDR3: CASRFSDRVYGYTF. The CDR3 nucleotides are TGTGCCAGTAGATTCTCCGACAGGGTCTATGGCTACACCTTC.

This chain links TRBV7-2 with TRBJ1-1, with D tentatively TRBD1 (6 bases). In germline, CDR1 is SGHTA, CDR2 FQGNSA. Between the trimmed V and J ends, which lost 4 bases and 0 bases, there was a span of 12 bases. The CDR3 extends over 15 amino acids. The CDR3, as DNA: TGTGCCAGCAGCTCAGGACAGCAAATGAACACTGAAGCTTTCTTT. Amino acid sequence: CASSSGQQMNTEAFF.

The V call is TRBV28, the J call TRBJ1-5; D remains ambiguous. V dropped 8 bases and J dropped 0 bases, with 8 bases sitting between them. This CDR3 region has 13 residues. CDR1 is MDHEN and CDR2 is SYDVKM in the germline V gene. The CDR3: CASRLPSNQPQHF. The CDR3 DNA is TGTGCCAGCCGACTCCCTAGCAATCAGCCCCAGCATTTT.

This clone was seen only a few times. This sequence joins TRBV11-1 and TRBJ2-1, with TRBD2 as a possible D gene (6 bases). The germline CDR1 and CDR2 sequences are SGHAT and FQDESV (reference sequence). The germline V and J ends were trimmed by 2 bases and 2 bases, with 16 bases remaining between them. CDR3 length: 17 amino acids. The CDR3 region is CASSLNEGRGAYNEQFF. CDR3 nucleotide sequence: TGTGCCAGCAGCTTAAACGAGGGGCGGGGAGCCTACAATGAGCAGTTCTTC.

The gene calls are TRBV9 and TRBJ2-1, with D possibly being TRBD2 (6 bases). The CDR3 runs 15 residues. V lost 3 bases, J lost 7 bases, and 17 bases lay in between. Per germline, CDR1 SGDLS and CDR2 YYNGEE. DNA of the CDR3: TGTGCCAGCAGCGCCGGATGGACGGAGGGGAATGAGCAGTTCTTC. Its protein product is CASSAGWTEGNEQFF.

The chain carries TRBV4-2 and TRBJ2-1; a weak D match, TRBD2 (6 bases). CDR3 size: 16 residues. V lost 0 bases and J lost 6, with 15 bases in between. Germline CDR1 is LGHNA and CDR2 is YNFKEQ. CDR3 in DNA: TGTGCCAGCAGCCAAGATGACGGGAGTGGTCCCAATGAGCAGTTCTTC. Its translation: CASSQDDGSGPNEQFF.

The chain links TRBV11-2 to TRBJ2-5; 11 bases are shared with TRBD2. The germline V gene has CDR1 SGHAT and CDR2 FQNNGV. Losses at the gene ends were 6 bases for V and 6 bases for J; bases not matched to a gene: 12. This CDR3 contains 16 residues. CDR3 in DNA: TGTGCCAGCAGTTCCACCGTAGCGGGGGGGTCGAAGACCCAGTACTTC. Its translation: CASSSTVAGGSKTQYF. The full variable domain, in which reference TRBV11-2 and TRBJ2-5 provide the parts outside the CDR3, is EAGVAQSPRYKIIEKRQSVAFWCNPISGHATLYWYQQILGQGPKLLIQFQNNGVVDDSQLPKDRFSAERLKGVDSTLKIQPAKLEDSAVYLCASSSTVAGGSKTQYFGPGTRLLVL.

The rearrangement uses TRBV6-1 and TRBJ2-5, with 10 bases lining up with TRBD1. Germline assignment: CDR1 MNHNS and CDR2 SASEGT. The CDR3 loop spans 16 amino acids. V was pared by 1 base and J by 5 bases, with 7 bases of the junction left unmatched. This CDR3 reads CASSEVWTGGWETQYF. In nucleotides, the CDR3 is TGTGCCAGCAGTGAAGTCTGGACAGGGGGGTGGGAGACCCAGTACTTC.

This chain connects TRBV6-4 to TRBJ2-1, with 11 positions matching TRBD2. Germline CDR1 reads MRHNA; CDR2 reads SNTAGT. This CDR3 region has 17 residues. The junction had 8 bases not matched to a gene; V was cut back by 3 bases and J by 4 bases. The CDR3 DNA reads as TGTGCCAGCAGTGAGTCTAGCGGGGGGACCCTTTACAATGAGCAGTTCTTC. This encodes CASSESSGGTLYNEQFF.

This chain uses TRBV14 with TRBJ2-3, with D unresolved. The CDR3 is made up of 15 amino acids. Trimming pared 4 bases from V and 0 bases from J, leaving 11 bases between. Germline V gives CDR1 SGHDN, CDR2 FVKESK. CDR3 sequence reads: CASSLRLGSTDTQYF. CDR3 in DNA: TGTGCCAGCAGCCTACGACTTGGGAGCACAGATACGCAGTATTTT.

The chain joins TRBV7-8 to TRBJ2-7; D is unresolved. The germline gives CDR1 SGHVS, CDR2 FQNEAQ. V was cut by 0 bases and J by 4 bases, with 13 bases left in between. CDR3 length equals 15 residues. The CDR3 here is CASSLAGYGLYEQYF. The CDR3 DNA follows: TGTGCCAGCAGCTTAGCGGGGTATGGGCTTTACGAGCAGTACTTC. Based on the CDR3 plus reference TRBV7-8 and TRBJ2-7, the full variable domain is GAGVSQSPRYKVAKRGQDVALRCDPISGHVSLFWYQQALGQGPEFLTYFQNEAQLDKSGLPSDRFFAERPEGSVSTLKIQRTQQEDSAVYLCASSLAGYGLYEQYFGPGTRLTVT.

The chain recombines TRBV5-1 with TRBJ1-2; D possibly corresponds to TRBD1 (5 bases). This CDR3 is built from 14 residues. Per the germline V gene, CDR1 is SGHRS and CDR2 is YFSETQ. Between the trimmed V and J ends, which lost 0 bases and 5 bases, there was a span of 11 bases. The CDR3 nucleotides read TGCGCCAGCAGCTTGGCCTTGGAGGGGTATGGCTACACCTTC. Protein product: CASSLALEGYGYTF.

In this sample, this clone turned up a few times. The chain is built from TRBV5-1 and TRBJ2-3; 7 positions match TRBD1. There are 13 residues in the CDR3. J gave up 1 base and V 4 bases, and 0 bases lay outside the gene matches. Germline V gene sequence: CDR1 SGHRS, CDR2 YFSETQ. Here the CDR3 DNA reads TGCGCCAGCAGCGGACAGGGCACAGATACGCAGTATTTT. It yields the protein CASSGQGTDTQYF. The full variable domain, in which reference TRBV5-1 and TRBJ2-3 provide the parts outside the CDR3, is KAGVTQTPRYLIKTRGQQVTLSCSPISGHRSVSWYQQTPGQGLQFLFEYFSETQRNKGNFPGRFSGRQFSNSRSEMNVSTLELGDSALYLCASSGQGTDTQYFGPGTRLTVL.

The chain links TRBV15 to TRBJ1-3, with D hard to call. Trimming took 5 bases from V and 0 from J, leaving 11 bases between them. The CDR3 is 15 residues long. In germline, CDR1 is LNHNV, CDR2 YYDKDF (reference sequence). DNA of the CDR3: TGTGCCACCAGCCCTTTAACTTCCTCTGGAAACACCATATATTTT. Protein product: CATSPLTSSGNTIYF.

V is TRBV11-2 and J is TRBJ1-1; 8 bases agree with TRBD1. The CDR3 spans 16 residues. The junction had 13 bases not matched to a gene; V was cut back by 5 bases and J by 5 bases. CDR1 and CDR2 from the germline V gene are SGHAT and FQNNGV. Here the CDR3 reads CASSPARTGMRTEAFF. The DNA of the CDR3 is TGTGCCAGCAGCCCCGCCAGGACAGGGATGAGAACTGAAGCTTTCTTT.

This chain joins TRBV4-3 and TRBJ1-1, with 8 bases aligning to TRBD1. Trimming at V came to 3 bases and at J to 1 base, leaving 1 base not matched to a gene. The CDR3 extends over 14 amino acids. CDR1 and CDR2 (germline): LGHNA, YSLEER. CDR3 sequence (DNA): TGCGCCAGCAGCCAGGACAGGGCGAACACTGAAGCTTTCTTT. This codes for CASSQDRANTEAFF.

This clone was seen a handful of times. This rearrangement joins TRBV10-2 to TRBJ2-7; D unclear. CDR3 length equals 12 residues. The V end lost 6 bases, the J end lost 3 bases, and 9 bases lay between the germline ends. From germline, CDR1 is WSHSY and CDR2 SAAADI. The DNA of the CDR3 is TGCGCCAGCAGACGACGAGACTACGAGCAGTACTTC. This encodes CASRRRDYEQYF.

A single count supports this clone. The CDR3 sequence: CASSFQGVGEQYF. The CDR3 DNA reads TGTGCCAGCAGCTTCCAGGGGGTTGGAGAGCAGTACTTC. The chain couples TRBV11-2 to TRBJ2-7; 7 nucleotides match TRBD1. In germline, CDR1 is SGHAT, CDR2 FQNNGV. J was trimmed by 7 bases and V by 3 bases; bases with no gene match: 6. This CDR3 comprises 13 residues. The full variable domain, in which reference TRBV11-2 and TRBJ2-7 provide the parts outside the CDR3, is EAGVAQSPRYKIIEKRQSVAFWCNPISGHATLYWYQQILGQGPKLLIQFQNNGVVDDSQLPKDRFSAERLKGVDSTLKIQPAKLEDSAVYLCASSFQGVGEQYFGPGTRLTVT.

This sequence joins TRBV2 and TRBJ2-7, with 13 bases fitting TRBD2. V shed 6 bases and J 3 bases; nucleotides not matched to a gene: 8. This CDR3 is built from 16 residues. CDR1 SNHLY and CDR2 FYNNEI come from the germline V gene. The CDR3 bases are TGTGCCAGCAGGAGAGGACTAGCGGGGGCCATCTACGAGCAGTACTTC. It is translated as CASRRGLAGAIYEQYF.

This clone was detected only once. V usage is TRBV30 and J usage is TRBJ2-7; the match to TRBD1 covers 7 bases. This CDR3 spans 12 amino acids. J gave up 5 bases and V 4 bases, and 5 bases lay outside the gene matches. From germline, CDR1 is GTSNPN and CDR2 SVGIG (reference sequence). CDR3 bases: TGTGCCTGGACCCAGGGGGAGCACGAGCAGTACTTC. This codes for CAWTQGEHEQYF.

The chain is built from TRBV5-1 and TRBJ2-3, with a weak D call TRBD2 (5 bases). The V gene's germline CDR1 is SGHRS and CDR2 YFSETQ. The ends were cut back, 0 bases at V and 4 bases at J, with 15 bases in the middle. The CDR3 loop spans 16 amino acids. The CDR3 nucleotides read TGCGCCAGCAGCTTGGCCGGGCTAGCCTCATCAGATACGCAGTATTTT. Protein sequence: CASSLAGLASSDTQYF. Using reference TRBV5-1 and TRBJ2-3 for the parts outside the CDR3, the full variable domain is KAGVTQTPRYLIKTRGQQVTLSCSPISGHRSVSWYQQTPGQGLQFLFEYFSETQRNKGNFPGRFSGRQFSNSRSEMNVSTLELGDSALYLCASSLAGLASSDTQYFGPGTRLTVL.

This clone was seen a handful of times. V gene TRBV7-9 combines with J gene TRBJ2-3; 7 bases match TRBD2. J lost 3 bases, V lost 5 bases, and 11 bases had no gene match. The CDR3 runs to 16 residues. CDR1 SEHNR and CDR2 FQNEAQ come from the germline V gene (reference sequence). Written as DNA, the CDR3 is TGTGCCAGCAGCCAGGGAGTCGGGGGGTCGACAGATACGCAGTATTTT. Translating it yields CASSQGVGGSTDTQYF.

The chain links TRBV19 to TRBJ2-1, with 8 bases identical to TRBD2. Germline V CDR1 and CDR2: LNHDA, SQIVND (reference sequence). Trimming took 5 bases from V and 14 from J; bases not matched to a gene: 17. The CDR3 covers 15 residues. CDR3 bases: TGTGCCAGTAGTCCTCCGGGACTAGGACTTCGGGAAAAGTTCTTC. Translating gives CASSPPGLGLREKFF.

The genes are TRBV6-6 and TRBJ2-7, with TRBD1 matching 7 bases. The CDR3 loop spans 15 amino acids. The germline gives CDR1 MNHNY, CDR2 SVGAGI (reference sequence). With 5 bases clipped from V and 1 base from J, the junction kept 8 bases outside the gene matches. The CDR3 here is CASSNRDRRSYEQYF. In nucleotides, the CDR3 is TGTGCCAGCAGTAATCGGGACAGAAGATCCTACGAGCAGTACTTC.

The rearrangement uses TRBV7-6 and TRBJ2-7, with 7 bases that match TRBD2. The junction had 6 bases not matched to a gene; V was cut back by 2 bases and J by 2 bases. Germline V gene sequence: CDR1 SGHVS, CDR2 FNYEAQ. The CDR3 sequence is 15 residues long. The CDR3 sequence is CASSLWPSGAYEQYF. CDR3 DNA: TGTGCCAGCAGCTTATGGCCTAGCGGAGCCTACGAGCAGTACTTC.

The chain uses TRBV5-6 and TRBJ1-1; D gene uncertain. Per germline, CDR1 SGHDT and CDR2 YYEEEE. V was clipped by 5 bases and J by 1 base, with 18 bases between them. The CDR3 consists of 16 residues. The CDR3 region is CASSYPVWQANTEAFF. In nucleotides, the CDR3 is TGTGCCAGCAGTTATCCTGTTTGGCAGGCGAACACTGAAGCTTTCTTT.